A single sample is the source of the 10 T cell receptor beta chains below, sequenced in a study of read filtering for tumor transcriptome and immune sequencing (dated by TCRdb to the early 2020s). Sequencing used an Illumina HiSeq 4000. TCR libraries were constructed from roughly 380 ng RNA using the Immunoverse kit, and molecular barcoded adaptors covering alpha/delta and beta/gamma chains were employed. The public reads were reprocessed in TCRdb via fastp at Q25 and MiXCR, keeping in-frame beta chains. A single entry per CDR3 protein holds the most common genes and DNA from its merged rows. In this sample the table shows more than 100,000 distinct CDR3 sequences, over 10% of which occur a single time. The ten largest clones add up to around 8.3% of the sample. Sequences were obtained from a population of CD138-negative cells sorted from bone marrow. This specimen's cell subset or site label, interpreted: bone marrow mononuclear cells depleted of CD138+ plasma/myeloma cells by negative magnetic selection. The receptors shown here come from a donor at least 40 years old with multiple myeloma.

At least ten counts were recorded for this clonotype. The chain couples TRBV7-8 to TRBJ2-4; TRBD2 might be the D (6 bases). The CDR3 contains 14 residues. Trimming pared 4 bases from V and 1 base from J, leaving 8 bases between. Germline V gives CDR1 SGHVS, CDR2 FQNEAQ. The CDR3, as DNA: TGTGCCAGCAGCTCCGCGGGGGCCAAAAACATTCAGTACTTC. Its translation is CASSSAGAKNIQYF. The full variable domain, its missing parts supplied by reference TRBV7-8 and TRBJ2-4, is GAGVSQSPRYKVAKRGQDVALRCDPISGHVSLFWYQQALGQGPEFLTYFQNEAQLDKSGLPSDRFFAERPEGSVSTLKIQRTQQEDSAVYLCASSSAGAKNIQYFGAGTRLSVL.

The sample holds many counts of this clonotype. The gene calls are TRBV20-1 and TRBJ2-7; D perhaps matches TRBD2 (7 bases). Germline loops: CDR1 DFQATT, CDR2 SNEGSKA (reference sequence). Trimming stripped 0 bases from V and 1 base from J, with 16 bases between. CDR3 length: 16 residues. This chain's CDR3 is CSARDLRGGKSYEQYF. The CDR3 coding sequence is TGCAGTGCTAGAGATCTTAGGGGGGGCAAGTCCTACGAGCAGTACTTC.

This clonotype was observed many times. The chain has TRBV7-8 and TRBJ2-1; TRBD2 agrees at 7 bases. Germline-derived CDR1 and CDR2 are SGHVS and FQNEAQ. This CDR3 has 18 residues. V dropped 1 base and J dropped 4; count of bases not matched to a gene: 13. As DNA, the CDR3 is TGTGCCAGCAGCTTAGTAGGGAGCGGGGAATCCGATTACAATGAGCAGTTCTTC. Translating it yields CASSLVGSGESDYNEQFF.

This clonotype was counted at least ten times. The V call is TRBV5-1, the J call TRBJ2-1, with D possibly matching TRBD1 (8 bases). Germline CDR1 is SGHRS and CDR2 is YFSETQ. V was pared by 5 bases and J by 4 bases, with 16 bases between. The CDR3 has 15 residues. The CDR3, as DNA: TGCGCCAGCAGGGAAACAGGGGGGGGTTACAATGAGCAGTTCTTC. It specifies CASRETGGGYNEQFF.

This chain uses TRBV20-1 with TRBJ2-2; no clear D. This CDR3 spans 16 amino acids. V lost 3 bases to trimming and J lost 3 bases, with 17 bases between them. Germline lookup yields CDR1 DFQATT and CDR2 SNEGSKA (reference sequence). The CDR3: CSARKSPQWDTGELFF. CDR3 coding DNA: TGCAGTGCTAGGAAGTCGCCGCAATGGGACACCGGGGAGCTGTTTTTT.

This clonotype was detected a few times. One end of the junction varies from germline; a read error may be responsible. The rearrangement links TRBV6-2 or TRBV6-3 to TRBJ2-1; D is ambiguous. The CDR3 spans 15 residues. The germline V gene has CDR1 MNHEY and CDR2 SVGEGT. CDR3 amino acids: CASSVNYHSYNERFF. In DNA, the CDR3 is TGTGCCAGCAGTGTGAACTATCACTCCTACAATGAGCGGTTCTTC.

In its sample, this clonotype was seen many times. The rearrangement links TRBV5-1 to TRBJ2-1; D is perhaps TRBD2 (5 bases). The V end was cut by 0 bases, the J end by 4 bases, with 17 bases between. Germline V gene data show CDR1 as SGHRS and CDR2 as YFSETQ. There are 17 residues in the CDR3. The CDR3 is CASSLVGLLAPYNEQFF. The CDR3 coding sequence is TGCGCCAGCAGCTTGGTAGGGCTGCTAGCCCCGTACAATGAGCAGTTCTTC.

In this sample, this clonotype turned up many times. This chain uses TRBV6-6 with TRBJ2-5, with a weak D call TRBD2 (6 bases). This CDR3 has 15 residues. CDR1 is MNHNY, CDR2 SVGAGI, per germline (reference sequence). V lost 0 bases to trimming and J lost 5 bases, with 13 bases between them. The CDR3 loop is CASSYSSGVRETQYF. As DNA, the CDR3 is TGTGCCAGCAGTTACTCGTCGGGAGTCAGGGAGACCCAGTACTTC.

With regard to this clonotype: A much larger clone lies a single base off, so this may be a read error. This sequence joins TRBV11-1 and TRBJ1-1; D unresolved. CDR1 and CDR2 from the germline V gene are SGHAT and FQDESV (reference sequence). Trimming removed 0 bases from V and 11 bases from J, with 10 bases in between. The CDR3 extends over 12 amino acids. The CDR3 sequence: CASSLATGYAFF. DNA of the CDR3: TGTGCCAGCAGCTTAGCGACCGGGTACGCTTTCTTT.

This clonotype was seen repeatedly, ten times or more. The CDR3 DNA reads as TGTGCCAGCAGCAAGGGACTAGCGGGCCGCTCCTACGAGCAGTACTTC. Its translation is CASSKGLAGRSYEQYF. The V call is TRBV7-2, the J call TRBJ2-7; 12 positions agree with TRBD2. Germline CDR1 and CDR2: SGHTA and FQGNSA. CDR3 length: 16 residues. Unmatched junction bases numbered 5, after V lost 5 bases and J lost 0 bases.